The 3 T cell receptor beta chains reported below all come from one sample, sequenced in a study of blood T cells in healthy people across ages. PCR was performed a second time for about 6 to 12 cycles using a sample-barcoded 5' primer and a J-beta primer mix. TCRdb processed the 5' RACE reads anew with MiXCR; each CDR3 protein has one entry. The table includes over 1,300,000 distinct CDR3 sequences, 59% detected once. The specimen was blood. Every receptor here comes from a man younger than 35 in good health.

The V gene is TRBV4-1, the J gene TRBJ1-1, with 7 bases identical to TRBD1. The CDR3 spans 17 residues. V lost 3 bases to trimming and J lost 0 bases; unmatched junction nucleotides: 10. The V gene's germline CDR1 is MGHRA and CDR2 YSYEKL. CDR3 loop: CASSHSRDSPMNTEAFF. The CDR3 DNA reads TGCGCCAGCAGCCACTCCCGGGACAGCCCTATGAACACTGAAGCTTTCTTT.

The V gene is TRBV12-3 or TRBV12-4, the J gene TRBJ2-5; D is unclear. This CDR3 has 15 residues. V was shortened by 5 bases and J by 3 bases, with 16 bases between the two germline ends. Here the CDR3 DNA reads TGTGCCAGCAGTCCCAGCGACCCTACTGAAGAGACCCAGTACTTC. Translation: CASSPSDPTEETQYF.

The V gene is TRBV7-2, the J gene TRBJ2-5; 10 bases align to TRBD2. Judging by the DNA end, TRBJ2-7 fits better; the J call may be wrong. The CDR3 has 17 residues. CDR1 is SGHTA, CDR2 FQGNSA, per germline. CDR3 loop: CASSFARSGGAGYEQYF. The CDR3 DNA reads TGTGCCAGCAGCTTCGCCCGGAGCGGGGGGGCCGGGTACGAGCAGTACTTC.